Following are 11 T cell receptor beta chains from one sample sequenced in a study of blood T cells in healthy people across ages. Next came a second PCR, run for roughly 7 to 12 cycles, which used a sample-barcoded 5' primer along with a J-beta primer mix. Each CDR3 protein is one row after TCRdb ran MiXCR on the 5' RACE reads. The sample yields over a million distinct CDR3 sequences, approximately 38% seen once. The specimen was blood. These receptors were obtained from a young woman in good health.

The rearrangement uses TRBV29-1 and TRBJ1-2, with D perhaps matching TRBD1 (5 bases). Germline V CDR1 and CDR2: SQVTM, ANQGSEA. V dropped 4 bases and J dropped 8 bases, with 17 bases sitting between them. The CDR3 extends over 13 amino acids. CDR3 sequence reads: CSVVHRTNEGYTF. The CDR3 DNA follows: TGCAGCGTTGTGCACAGGACCAATGAAGGCTACACCTTC.

This clonotype has more than one count but fewer than ten. The chain uses TRBV6-6 and TRBJ1-1; D is unclear. Germline loops: CDR1 MNHNY, CDR2 SVGAGI (reference sequence). Deletions cut 6 bases from V and 2 bases from J, with 10 bases between. The CDR3 loop spans 13 amino acids. For the CDR3, the DNA is TGTGCCAGCAGGCAGGACTCCAACACTGAAGCTTTCTTT. It codes for CASRQDSNTEAFF.

The V gene is TRBV11-2, the J gene TRBJ2-3, with 7 positions matching TRBD1. Losses at the gene ends were 5 bases for V and 0 bases for J; bases not matched to a gene: 14. The CDR3 spans 18 residues. From germline, CDR1 is SGHAT and CDR2 FQNNGV. The CDR3: CASSLRGYTATSTDTQYF. The CDR3 nucleotides read TGTGCCAGCAGCCTCAGGGGGTACACTGCAACTAGCACAGATACGCAGTATTTT. Full variable domain (missing parts from reference TRBV11-2 and TRBJ2-3): EAGVAQSPRYKIIEKRQSVAFWCNPISGHATLYWYQQILGQGPKLLIQFQNNGVVDDSQLPKDRFSAERLKGVDSTLKIQPAKLEDSAVYLCASSLRGYTATSTDTQYFGPGTRLTVL.

This clonotype was observed a few times. The V call is TRBV20-1, the J call TRBJ2-4; 8 positions agree with TRBD1. The CDR3 spans 13 residues. Germline CDR1 and CDR2: DFQATT and SNEGSKA (reference sequence). Trimming took 5 bases from V and 9 from J; bases not matched to a gene: 9. The CDR3 DNA follows: TGCAGTGCTTACCGGGACAGGTCTGGCATTCAGTACTTC. This translates into CSAYRDRSGIQYF.

The J gene is TRBJ2-3, the V gene TRBV28; D is perhaps TRBD1 or TRBD2 (6 bases each). Trimming left V 7 bases short and J 0 bases short, with 14 bases between. The CDR3 runs to 15 residues. Germline V gene lookup returns CDR1 MDHEN and CDR2 SYDVKM. CDR3: CASTLWGASTDTQYF. CDR3 DNA sequence: TGTGCCAGCACCCTCTGGGGGGCAAGCACAGATACGCAGTATTTT.

The chain combines TRBV7-9 with TRBJ2-1; TRBD1 aligns across 7 bases. CDR1 and CDR2 (germline): SEHNR, FQNEAQ (reference sequence). With V trimmed by 5 bases and J by 6 bases, 7 bases remained unmatched. The CDR3 spans 14 residues. The CDR3 region has the DNA TGTGCCAGCAGCAGGGACAGCCAGGGCAATGAGCAGTTCTTC. It codes for CASSRDSQGNEQFF.

This clonotype was picked up a small number of times. The chain combines TRBV25-1 with TRBJ2-7, with a possible D match to TRBD1 (5 bases). The germline V gene has CDR1 MGHDK and CDR2 SYGVNS. CDR3 length: 15 residues. Trimming took 8 bases from V and 3 from J, leaving 20 bases between them. The chain's CDR3 is CASGPGHHRLYEQYF. The CDR3 coding sequence is TGTGCCAGCGGTCCAGGGCATCATCGGCTCTACGAGCAGTACTTC.

This rearrangement joins TRBV24-1 to TRBJ2-7, with 9 bases identical to TRBD1. The ends lost 4 bases at V and 9 bases at J; junction bases unmatched: 6. There are 13 residues in the CDR3. Germline-derived CDR1 and CDR2 are KGHDR and SFDVKD. The CDR3 spells CATSDGQGHGQYF. CDR3 bases: TGTGCCACCAGTGACGGACAGGGGCACGGGCAGTACTTC.

This clonotype appeared a few times. The chain is built from TRBV2 and TRBJ2-5; D is undetermined. Trimming shortened V by 4 bases and J by 7 bases, and 10 bases separated the two germline ends. In germline, CDR1 is SNHLY, CDR2 FYNNEI. The length of the CDR3 is 12 residues. CDR3 sequence reads: CASSAQLGTQYF. The CDR3 region has the DNA TGTGCCAGCAGTGCCCAGTTGGGGACCCAGTACTTC.

This clonotype was detected a few times. The V and J genes are TRBV7-9 and TRBJ2-5; the match to TRBD2 covers 9 bases. The CDR3 length is 16 residues. CDR1 SEHNR and CDR2 FQNEAQ come from the germline V gene (reference sequence). Trimming took 1 base from V and 2 from J; bases not matched to a gene: 5. Here the CDR3 DNA reads TGTGCCAGCAGCTTAGATGCGGGAGGGTTACAAGAGACCCAGTACTTC. As protein: CASSLDAGGLQETQYF.

The chain carries TRBV3-1 and TRBJ2-5; TRBD1 matches 9 bases. The germline V gene has CDR1 LGHDT and CDR2 YNNKEL (reference sequence). The J segment lost 5 bases and the V segment lost 4 bases, leaving 14 bases of the junction unmatched. The CDR3 runs 17 residues. The CDR3 DNA sequence: TGTGCCAGCAGCCCGACCCCCGGGACAGGGCTAGAGGAGACCCAGTACTTC. Translated: CASSPTPGTGLEETQYF.